This T cell receptor beta chain was sequenced in a study of T-cell reconstitution after alpha-beta-depleted transplantation in children (dated by TCRdb to the mid-2010s). Concerning the study at large: Using TCR repertoire profiling, the study followed T-cell immune reconstitution in a quantitative way in children after TCRalphabeta/CD19-depleted allogeneic hematopoietic cell transplantation.

The treatment or condition label, read with the paper, signifies: allogeneic hematopoietic cell transplantation with graft depleted of TCRalphabeta T cells and CD19 B cells. The transplant recipients were children given TCRalphabeta/CD19-depleted allogeneic hematopoietic cell grafts. The library relied on PCR. The listed sequencing device is Illumina HiSeq 2500. TCR library preparation used molecular barcoding, with unique molecular identifiers applied to normalize quantification of the TCRbeta repertoire. In TCRdb, the public reads were trimmed at Q25 with fastp and aligned with MiXCR, with productive beta chains retained. Rows matching on CDR3 protein sequence are summarized as one entry with the most common DNA and genes. This sample has around 240,000 distinct CDR3 sequences in its table, and around 8% of those were observed once. The ten largest clones represent about 6.4% of the sample. For this clonotype: The antigen it recognizes is unknown. Since a much larger clone is just one base distant, this may be a read error.

Results the study describes overall, beyond this receptor: In some patients, the high TCRbeta diversity seen at day 60 was put down to recipient T cells and intrathymic progenitors that had survived conditioning. Over the following months the frequencies of hyperexpanded clones went down, and after one year T-cell counts and TCRbeta diversity were mostly credited to newly produced T cells. The apparently early recovery of alphabetaT-cell counts about two months after transplant reportedly depended on only several hundred rapidly expanded clones that came from non-depleted graft cells.

The CDR3 spans 13 residues, from the cysteine through the phenylalanine. Only the CDR3 DNA is retained, 39 bases long and in frame from the first base. The germline V gene gives CDR1 as KGHDR and CDR2 as SFDVKD. The specimen comprised PBMCs, mostly from graft donor cells, sampled 180 days after TCRalphabeta/CD19-depleted stem cell transplant. The chain couples TRBV24-1 to TRBJ2-2; the D gene assignment is perhaps TRBD1 or TRBD2, with each matching 5 bases. The clonotype originates from a male patient between 10 and 17 years old who had a stem cell transplant for acute lymphoblastic leukemia, so the T cells may come from the graft donor. The CDR3 reads CATSDRGAGEPFF. The nucleotide sequence is TGTGCCACCAGCGACAGAGGGGCCGGGGAGCCGTTTTTT.